This T cell receptor (beta chain) emerged from a study of Graves' ophthalmopathy and Graves' hyperthyroidism. Background on the study: Stable hyperthyroidism referred to disease that showed no ophthalmopathy within 18 months of follow-up. Study-wide results and limits: Predictions made by the model for ophthalmopathy progression reached 70.59% sensitivity and around 72% specificity. Most thyroid clonotypes expanded beyond 0.001 frequency were also found in blood.

The ends were cut back, 0 bases at V and 4 bases at J, with 9 bases in the middle. In germline, CDR1 is SGHVS, CDR2 FQNEAQ. CDR3 length: 14 amino acids. This clonotype came up many times. The target antigen is unknown. Amplified material comprised TCR beta CDR3 regions derived from RNA transcripts. RT-PCR with HTBI primers came first, then second-round multiplex PCR. TCRdb re-derived calls from the multiplex PCR reads in MiXCR, one entry per CDR3 protein. Altogether some 1.1 million distinct CDR3 sequences are present, about two fifths being singletons, with the ten largest covering roughly 10%. The sample taken for sequencing was peripheral blood or thyroid tissue (not recorded which). This rearrangement joins TRBV7-8 to TRBJ2-5; D call uncertain. The TCR comes from an adult man with Graves' hyperthyroidism. The CDR3 reads CASSLAPPGETQYF. The DNA for the CDR3 is TGTGCCAGCAGCTTAGCTCCGCCCGGAGAGACCCAGTACTTC.